These 16 T cell receptor beta chains were sequenced from one sample in a study of identical twins. MiXCR was run by TCRdb on the 5' RACE reads, yielding one entry per CDR3 protein. The sample records some 630,000 distinct CDR3 sequences, roughly 6.6% being singletons. These data were also reused for a study on yellow fever vaccine responses in identical twins.

Sequenced input: PBMCs. Every receptor here comes from a woman between 18 and 29 years old in good health.

This clonotype turned up a few times. CDR3 in DNA: TGCAGTGCTAGAGAAGCGGGCGGATCTTCCTACAATGAGCAGTTCTTC. Amino acid sequence: CSAREAGGSSYNEQFF. The chain couples TRBV20-1 to TRBJ2-1; weak D call: TRBD2 (6 bases). V lost 0 bases and J lost 1, with 13 bases in between. The CDR3 runs 16 residues. Germline CDR1 and CDR2: DFQATT and SNEGSKA (reference sequence).

This clonotype appeared a few times. This chain uses TRBV29-1 with TRBJ1-1; 7 bases align to TRBD1. Trimming removed 6 bases from V and 6 bases from J; junction bases left unmatched: 10. The CDR3 extends over 13 amino acids. CDR1 and CDR2 (germline): SQVTM, ANQGSEA. The CDR3 nucleotides are TGCAGCGTCGCACAGCACAGGGGATCTGAAGCTTTCTTT. It codes for CSVAQHRGSEAFF.

The chain couples TRBV12-3 or TRBV12-4 to TRBJ2-7; no reliable D call. The germline V and J ends were trimmed by 4 bases and 9 bases, with 13 bases remaining between them. The CDR3 sequence is 12 residues long. The CDR3 DNA sequence: TGTGCCAGCAGTTCAATTACTGGAGCGCAGTACTTC. This gives the protein CASSSITGAQYF.

This clonotype was recorded only once. The chain is built from TRBV18 and TRBJ2-3, with D perhaps matching TRBD1 (6 bases). The V and J ends lost 3 bases and 6 bases respectively, with 13 bases between them. CDR3 size: 14 residues. Germline V lookup: CDR1 KGHSH, CDR2 LQKENI. Written as DNA, the CDR3 is TGTGCCAGCTCACCGCGACAGGTCAAGGATACGCAGTATTTT. Translating it yields CASSPRQVKDTQYF.

In its sample, this clonotype was seen many times. V is TRBV2 and J is TRBJ2-7, with 9 bases identical to TRBD1. This CDR3 has 13 amino acids. Germline CDR1 SNHLY, CDR2 FYNNEI. Germline trimming cut 9 bases from V and 5 bases from J; bases unmatched to any gene: 8. As DNA, the CDR3 is TGTGCCAGTTCAGGACAGGGGAGGAACGAGCAGTACTTC. Translating it yields CASSGQGRNEQYF. Filled out from reference TRBV2 and TRBJ2-7, the complete variable domain reads EPEVTQTPSHQVTQMGQEVILRCVPISNHLYFYWYRQILGQKVEFLVSFYNNEISEKSEIFDDQFSVERPDGSNFTLKIRSTKLEDSAMYFCASSGQGRNEQYFGPGTRLTVT.

This clonotype has ten or more counts. The rearrangement links TRBV29-1 to TRBJ1-2; D perhaps matches TRBD1 (5 bases). Trimming stripped 7 bases from V and 8 bases from J, with 14 bases between. Germline V gene sequence: CDR1 SQVTM, CDR2 ANQGSEA. The CDR3 spans 11 residues. CDR3: CSAGGAMGYTF. For the CDR3, the DNA is TGCAGCGCCGGAGGGGCTATGGGCTACACCTTC.

The chain links TRBV5-6 to TRBJ2-1, with D hard to call. Between the trimmed V and J ends, which lost 7 bases and 4 bases, there was a span of 12 bases. CDR3 length equals 13 residues. Germline V lookup: CDR1 SGHDT, CDR2 YYEEEE. CDR3 sequence: CASLIPQYNEQFF. Here the CDR3 DNA reads TGTGCCAGCCTTATCCCCCAATACAATGAGCAGTTCTTC.

The rearrangement joins TRBV21-1 to TRBJ2-1; no DNA check was done on the table's D call, TRBD2. TRBV21-1 constitutes a pseudogene. This CDR3 region has 16 residues. The CDR3 sequence is CASRYRLVRTYNEQFF. Here the CDR3 DNA reads TGTGCCAGCAGATATCGACTAGTCCGCACCTACAATGAGCAGTTCTTC.

The rearrangement links TRBV20-1 to TRBJ2-7; D call uncertain. The CDR3 is 14 amino acids. Germline CDR1 is DFQATT and CDR2 is SNEGSKA (reference sequence). The V end was cut by 0 bases, the J end by 2 bases, with 11 bases between. In nucleotides, the CDR3 is TGCAGTGCTAGAGACCTCACTCGCACCTACGAGCAGTACTTC. Translated: CSARDLTRTYEQYF.

This clonotype has only a few counts. The rearrangement uses TRBV27 and TRBJ2-1, with TRBD2 matching over 13 bases. The trim removed 5 bases at V and 7 bases at J, leaving 8 bases unmatched. Germline V lookup: CDR1 MNHEY, CDR2 SMNVEV (reference sequence). The CDR3 contains 16 residues. The CDR3 DNA reads as TGTGCCAGCAGTCCCCGCTGGACTAGCGGGAGAAATGAGCAGTTCTTC. Its translation is CASSPRWTSGRNEQFF.

The rearrangement uses TRBV6-2 or TRBV6-3 and TRBJ2-1; 8 positions agree with TRBD2. The germline V gene encodes CDR1 MNHEY and CDR2 SVGEGT. V gave up 5 bases and J gave up 5 bases; unmatched junction bases: 8. This CDR3 comprises 15 residues. CDR3 in DNA: TGTGCCAGCAGTCTGATAGCGGGGCTTAACAATGAGCAGTTCTTC. This codes for CASSLIAGLNNEQFF.

This chain links TRBV14 with TRBJ2-1; TRBD2 aligns across 9 bases. The V gene's germline CDR1 is SGHDN and CDR2 FVKESK. With V trimmed by 1 base and J by 4 bases, 5 bases remained unmatched. The CDR3 length is 16 residues. CDR3: CASSQVPSGAYNEQFF. In nucleotides, the CDR3 is TGTGCCAGCAGCCAAGTTCCTAGCGGGGCTTACAATGAGCAGTTCTTC.

There are a few counts of this clonotype. This chain links TRBV6-1 with TRBJ2-6; possibly TRBD2 for D (5 bases). The V gene's germline CDR1 is MNHNS and CDR2 SASEGT. The CDR3 runs 16 residues. Trimming shortened V by 7 bases and J by 0 bases, and 13 bases separated the two germline ends. The chain's CDR3 is CASTAEGFSGANVLTF. The CDR3 nucleotides read TGTGCCAGCACCGCCGAGGGTTTCTCTGGGGCCAACGTCCTGACTTTC.

In this sample, this clonotype turned up a few times. The CDR3 loop reads CASSSRFASGSSSYEQYV. The CDR3 DNA reads TGTGCCAGCAGTTCCCGGTTTGCTAGCGGGTCCAGCTCCTACGAGCAGTACGTC. The V and J genes are TRBV28 and TRBJ2-7, with 8 nucleotides matching TRBD2. Germline V gives CDR1 MDHEN, CDR2 SYDVKM. V was pared by 4 bases and J by 0 bases, with 14 bases of the junction left unmatched. This CDR3 has 18 residues.

This clonotype was seen a few times. The chain joins TRBV28 to TRBJ1-1, with D possibly TRBD1 on 6 matching bases. This CDR3 contains 12 residues. Between the trimmed V and J ends, which lost 10 bases and 5 bases, there was a span of 14 bases. Germline V gene sequence: CDR1 MDHEN, CDR2 SYDVKM. In DNA, the CDR3 is TGTGCCACGGGCACCAGGGGTACTGAAGCTTTCTTT. Residues: CATGTRGTEAFF.

This clonotype has just a few counts. This chain connects TRBV27 to TRBJ2-7; possibly TRBD2 for D (5 bases). Between the trimmed V and J ends, which lost 5 bases and 6 bases, there was a span of 26 bases. Looked up from germline, CDR1 is MNHEY and CDR2 is SMNVEV (reference sequence). The length of the CDR3 is 17 residues. The CDR3 nucleotides read TGTGCCAGCAGTCGGGGTAACGTCGTCGCTAGCTCTCTCGAGCAGTACTTC. Translation gives CASSRGNVVASSLEQYF.